Included here is one TCR beta chain sequence, with context. Its antigen is still unknown. Vbeta (60) and Jbeta (13) primers were used in the PCR. Sequencing was performed with immunoSEQ multiplex PCR; in TCRdb, only in-frame clones are kept and a portion is missing. Its listing shows 45,000 to 60,000 clones. This sample is drawn from a study of cytomegalovirus exposure and HLA in healthy donors. Study-wide findings and caveats: Some V segments (TRBV6-2 and TRBV6-3 among them) were excluded as indistinguishable.

This CDR3 is built from 13 residues. The germline CDR1 and CDR2 sequences are SGHRS and YFSETQ. V was clipped by 4 bases and J by 8 bases, with 15 bases between them. The sequence came from a male donor in good health and CMV-seronegative. Sequences were obtained from PBMCs. This chain links TRBV5-1 with TRBJ1-2, with D hard to call. The CDR3 protein is CASSTALGSGYTF. CDR3 in DNA: TGCGCCAGCAGCACCGCACTGGGTAGCGGCTACACCTTC.